Given below is one T cell receptor (beta chain) in context. Its specificity is unknown. Germline V gives CDR1 MNHEY, CDR2 SMNVEV (reference sequence). This CDR3 has 12 residues. Between the trimmed V and J ends, which lost 4 bases and 11 bases, there was a span of 13 bases. This sample was included in a study of cytomegalovirus exposure and HLA in healthy donors. Study details: Among 350 to 500 genotyped donors, about 80% fell in the Caucasian-associated ancestry cluster. The study, taken as a whole, reports: Productive status was seen about 90% or about 30% of the time for most TCR beta V segments in an earlier analysis. Looking again later, the authors saw that most CMV-associated TCR beta chains seemed HLA-restricted.

The study ran its PCR with 60 Vbeta and 13 Jbeta primers. The method was immunoSEQ multiplex PCR; TCRdb's version includes in-frame clones alone and lacks a portion of them. The data contain a few hundred thousand clones, roughly 80% of them singletons. The rearrangement uses TRBV27 and TRBJ2-3; D may be TRBD2 (6 bases). The clonotype comes from a man aged 25 to 40 in good health and CMV-seronegative. Sequencing input: PBMCs. The CDR3 region is CASSSPTGGQYF. CDR3 DNA sequence: TGTGCCAGCAGTTCCCCCACCGGGGGGCAGTATTTT.